This T cell receptor beta chain derives from a study of beta chain features in type 1 diabetes. Points from the study as a whole: Insertion counts at VDJ junctions were lower in type 1 diabetes patients, who also showed more deletions there.

Expressed TCRB transcripts got sequenced, as all isolated RNA was reverse transcribed. Sequenced by immunoSEQ multiplex PCR; TCRdb stores in-frame clones only, minus some. The sample carries fewer than 650,000 clones, around 16% recorded once. This CDR3 has 11 amino acids. The V and J ends lost 3 bases and 10 bases respectively, with 7 bases between them. From germline, CDR1 is MNHEY and CDR2 SMNVEV (reference sequence). Per donor, one heparinised blood draw averaged roughly 110 mL. In the case of this clone: Its cognate antigen is unknown.

Sequenced: naive CD4+ T cells from blood. V is TRBV27 and J is TRBJ2-1; no reliable D call. The source is a young man in good health. CDR3 residues: CASSFRQEQFF. The CDR3 DNA reads TGTGCCAGCAGTTTCCGTCAGGAGCAGTTCTTC.